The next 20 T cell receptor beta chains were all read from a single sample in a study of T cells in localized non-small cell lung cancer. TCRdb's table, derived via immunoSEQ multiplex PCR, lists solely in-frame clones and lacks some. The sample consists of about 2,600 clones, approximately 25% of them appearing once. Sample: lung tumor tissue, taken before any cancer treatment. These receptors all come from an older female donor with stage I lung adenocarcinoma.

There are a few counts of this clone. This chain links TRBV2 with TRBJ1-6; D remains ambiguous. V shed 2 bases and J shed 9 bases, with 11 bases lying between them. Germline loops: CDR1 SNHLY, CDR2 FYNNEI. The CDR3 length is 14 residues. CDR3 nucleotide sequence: TGTGCCAGCAGTGAATCCAGGAATGGTTCACCCCTCCACTTT. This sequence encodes CASSESRNGSPLHF.

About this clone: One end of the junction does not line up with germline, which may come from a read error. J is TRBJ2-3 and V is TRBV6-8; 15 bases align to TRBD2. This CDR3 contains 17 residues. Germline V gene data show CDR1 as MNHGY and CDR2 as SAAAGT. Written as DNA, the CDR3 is TGTGCCATCAGTGGTGGGACTAGCGGGGGGAGCACAGATACGCAGTATTTT. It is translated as CAISGGTSGGSTDTQYF.

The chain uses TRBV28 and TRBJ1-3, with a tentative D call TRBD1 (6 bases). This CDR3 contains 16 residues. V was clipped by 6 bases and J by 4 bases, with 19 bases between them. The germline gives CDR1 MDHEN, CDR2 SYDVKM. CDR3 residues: CASRKDSTGRGNTIYF. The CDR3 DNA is TGTGCCAGCAGAAAAGACTCCACAGGGCGAGGAAACACCATATATTTT.

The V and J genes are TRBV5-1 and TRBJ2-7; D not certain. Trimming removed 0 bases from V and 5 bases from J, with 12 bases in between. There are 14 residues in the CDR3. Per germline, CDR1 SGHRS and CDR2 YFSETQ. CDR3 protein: CASSLAGLFHEQYF. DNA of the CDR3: TGCGCCAGCAGCTTGGCAGGTCTATTCCACGAGCAGTACTTC.

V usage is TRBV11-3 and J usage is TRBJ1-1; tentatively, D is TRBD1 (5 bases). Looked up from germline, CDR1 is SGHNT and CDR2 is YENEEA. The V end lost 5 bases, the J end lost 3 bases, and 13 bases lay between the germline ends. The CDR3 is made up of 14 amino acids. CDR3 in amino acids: CASSQIGQDTEAFF. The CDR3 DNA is TGTGCCAGCAGCCAAATTGGACAAGACACTGAAGCTTTCTTT.

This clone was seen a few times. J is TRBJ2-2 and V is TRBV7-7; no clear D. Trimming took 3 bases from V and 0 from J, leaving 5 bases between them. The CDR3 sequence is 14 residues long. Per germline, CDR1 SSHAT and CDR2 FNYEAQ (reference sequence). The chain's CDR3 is CASSLYSNTGELFF. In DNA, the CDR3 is TGTGCCAGCAGCTTGTACTCGAACACCGGGGAGCTGTTTTTT.

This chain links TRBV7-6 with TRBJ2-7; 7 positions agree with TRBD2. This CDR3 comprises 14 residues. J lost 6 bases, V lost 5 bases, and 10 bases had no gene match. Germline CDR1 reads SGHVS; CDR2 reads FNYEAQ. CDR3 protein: CASSQEGAGVEQYF. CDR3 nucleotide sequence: TGTGCCAGCAGCCAAGAAGGGGCGGGAGTCGAGCAGTACTTC.

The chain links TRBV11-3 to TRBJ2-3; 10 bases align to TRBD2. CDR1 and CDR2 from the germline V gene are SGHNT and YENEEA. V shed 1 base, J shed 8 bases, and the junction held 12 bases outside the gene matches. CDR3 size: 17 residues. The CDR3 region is CASSLVSSGGHGVTQYF. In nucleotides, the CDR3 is TGTGCCAGCAGCTTAGTTTCTAGCGGGGGCCACGGGGTTACGCAGTATTTT.

The CDR3 DNA follows: TGTGCCAGCAGCCCGCAACCCTCTCCAGGGGGATTTTATGGCTACACCTTC. Amino acids: CASSPQPSPGGFYGYTF. The V call is TRBV11-3, the J call TRBJ1-2, with TRBD1 matching over 7 bases. Germline V gives CDR1 SGHNT, CDR2 YENEEA. This CDR3 contains 17 residues. V gave up 5 bases and J gave up 5 bases; unmatched junction bases: 17.

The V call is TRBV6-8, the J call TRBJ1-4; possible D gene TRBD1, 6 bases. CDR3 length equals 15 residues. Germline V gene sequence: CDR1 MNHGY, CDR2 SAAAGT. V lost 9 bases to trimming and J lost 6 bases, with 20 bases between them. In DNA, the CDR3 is TGTGCCAGACGTAGGTTAGAGGGGGGGGATGAAAAACTGTTTTTT. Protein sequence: CARRRLEGGDEKLFF.

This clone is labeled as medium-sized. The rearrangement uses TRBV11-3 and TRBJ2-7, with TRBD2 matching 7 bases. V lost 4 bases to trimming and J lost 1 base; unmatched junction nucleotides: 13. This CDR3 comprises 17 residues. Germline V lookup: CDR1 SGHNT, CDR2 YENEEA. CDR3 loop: CASSSVTPGGGSYEQYF. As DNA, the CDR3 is TGTGCCAGCAGCTCTGTTACCCCGGGAGGTGGGTCCTACGAGCAGTACTTC. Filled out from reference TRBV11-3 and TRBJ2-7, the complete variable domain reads EAGVVQSPRYKIIEKKQPVAFWCNPISGHNTLYWYLQNLGQGPELLIRYENEEAVDDSQLPKDRFSAERLKGVDSTLKIQPAELGDSAVYLCASSSVTPGGGSYEQYFGPGTRLTVT.

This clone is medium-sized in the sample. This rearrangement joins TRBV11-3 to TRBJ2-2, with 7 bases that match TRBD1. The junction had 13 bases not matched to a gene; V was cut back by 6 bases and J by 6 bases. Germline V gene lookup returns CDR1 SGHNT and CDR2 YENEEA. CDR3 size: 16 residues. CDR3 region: CASSSRQGVKSGELFF. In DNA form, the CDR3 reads TGTGCCAGCAGTTCGAGACAGGGAGTAAAGTCCGGGGAGCTGTTTTTT.

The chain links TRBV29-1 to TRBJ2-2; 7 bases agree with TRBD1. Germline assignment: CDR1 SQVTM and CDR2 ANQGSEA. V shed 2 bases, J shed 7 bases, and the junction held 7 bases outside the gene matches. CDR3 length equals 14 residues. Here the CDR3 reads CSVERSGGSGELFF. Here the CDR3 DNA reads TGCAGCGTTGAACGGTCAGGGGGTAGCGGGGAGCTGTTTTTT.

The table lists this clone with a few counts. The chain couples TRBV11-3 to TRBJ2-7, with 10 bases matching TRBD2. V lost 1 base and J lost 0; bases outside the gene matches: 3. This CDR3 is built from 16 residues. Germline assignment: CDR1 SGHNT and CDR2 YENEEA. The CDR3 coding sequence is TGTGCCAGCAGCTTAGGGACTAGCGGATACTCCTACGAGCAGTACTTC. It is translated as CASSLGTSGYSYEQYF.

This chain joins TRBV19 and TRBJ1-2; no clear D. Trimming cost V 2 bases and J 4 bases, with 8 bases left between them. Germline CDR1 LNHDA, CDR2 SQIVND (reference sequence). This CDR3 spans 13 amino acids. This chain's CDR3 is CASSITGGYGYTF. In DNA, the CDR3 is TGTGCCAGTAGTATAACGGGAGGCTATGGCTACACCTTC.

The chain's CDR3 is CASSPGPGLGYTF. The CDR3 DNA follows: TGTGCCAGCAGCCCAGGCCCGGGCCTTGGGTACACCTTC. The chain is built from TRBV7-2 and TRBJ1-2; no firm D call. CDR1 SGHTA and CDR2 FQGNSA come from the germline V gene. CDR3 length equals 13 residues. Trimming removed 5 bases from V and 11 bases from J, with 18 bases in between.

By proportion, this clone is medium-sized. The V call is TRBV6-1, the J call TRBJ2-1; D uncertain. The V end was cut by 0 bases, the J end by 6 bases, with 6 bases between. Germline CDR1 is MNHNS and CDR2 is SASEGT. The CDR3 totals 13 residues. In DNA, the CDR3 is TGTGCCAGCAGTGAAGCAGGAATCAATGAGCAGTTCTTC. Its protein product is CASSEAGINEQFF.

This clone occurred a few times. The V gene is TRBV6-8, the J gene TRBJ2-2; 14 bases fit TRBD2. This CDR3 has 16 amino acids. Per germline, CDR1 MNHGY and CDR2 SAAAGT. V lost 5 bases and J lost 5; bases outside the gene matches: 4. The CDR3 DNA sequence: TGTGCCAGCAGTGAGGGACTAGCGGGGGAAACCGGGGAGCTGTTTTTT. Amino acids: CASSEGLAGETGELFF.

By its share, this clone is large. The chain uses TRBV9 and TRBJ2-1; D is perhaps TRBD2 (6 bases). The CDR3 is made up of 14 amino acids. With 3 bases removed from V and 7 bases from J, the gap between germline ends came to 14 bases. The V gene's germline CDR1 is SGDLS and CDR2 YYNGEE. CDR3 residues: CASSDLASPNEQFF. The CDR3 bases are TGTGCCAGCAGCGATCTAGCGTCCCCAAATGAGCAGTTCTTC.

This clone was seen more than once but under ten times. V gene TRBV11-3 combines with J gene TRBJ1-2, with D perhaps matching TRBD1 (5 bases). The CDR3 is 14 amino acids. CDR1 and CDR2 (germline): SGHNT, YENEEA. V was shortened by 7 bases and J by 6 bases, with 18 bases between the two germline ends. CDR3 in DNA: TGTGCCAGCACCCTAGAGGAGAGGGGAAATGGCTACACCTTC. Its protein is CASTLEERGNGYTF.